This TCR beta chain appears in the sequencing data of a study of OX40 agonist ivuxolimab in advanced cancers. This CDR3 region has 13 residues. CDR1 and CDR2 (germline): LNHDA, SQIVND (reference sequence). The V gene lost 8 bases and the J gene lost 1 base, with 11 bases spanning the gap. Clones were sequenced by immunoSEQ multiplex PCR, and TCRdb holds only the in-frame ones, with some missing. The sample consists of about 40,000 clones, more than 75% of them appearing once. The origin of this receptor is an adult with an advanced solid tumor such as melanoma, head and neck, liver or kidney cancer. The chain employs TRBV19 and TRBJ1-1, with D unclear. Sequences were derived from CD4+ or CD8+ T cells sorted from blood, sampled in a trial of the OX40 agonist ivuxolimab. CDR3 protein: CASYRGGNTEAFF. CDR3 coding DNA: TGTGCCAGTTACCGAGGAGGGAACACTGAAGCTTTCTTT.